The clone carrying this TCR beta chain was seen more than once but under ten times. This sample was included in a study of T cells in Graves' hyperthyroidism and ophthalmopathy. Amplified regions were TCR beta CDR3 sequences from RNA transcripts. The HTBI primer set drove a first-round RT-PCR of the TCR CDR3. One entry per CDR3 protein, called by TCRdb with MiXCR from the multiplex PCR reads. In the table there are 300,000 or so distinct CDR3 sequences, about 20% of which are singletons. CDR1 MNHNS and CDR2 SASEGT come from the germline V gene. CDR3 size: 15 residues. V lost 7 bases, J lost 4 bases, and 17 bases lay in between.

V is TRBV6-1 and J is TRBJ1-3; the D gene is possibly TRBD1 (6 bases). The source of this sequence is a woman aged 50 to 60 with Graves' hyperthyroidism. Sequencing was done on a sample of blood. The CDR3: CASNLQGREGNTIYF. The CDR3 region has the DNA TGTGCCAGCAACTTACAGGGACGGGAAGGAAACACCATATATTTT.